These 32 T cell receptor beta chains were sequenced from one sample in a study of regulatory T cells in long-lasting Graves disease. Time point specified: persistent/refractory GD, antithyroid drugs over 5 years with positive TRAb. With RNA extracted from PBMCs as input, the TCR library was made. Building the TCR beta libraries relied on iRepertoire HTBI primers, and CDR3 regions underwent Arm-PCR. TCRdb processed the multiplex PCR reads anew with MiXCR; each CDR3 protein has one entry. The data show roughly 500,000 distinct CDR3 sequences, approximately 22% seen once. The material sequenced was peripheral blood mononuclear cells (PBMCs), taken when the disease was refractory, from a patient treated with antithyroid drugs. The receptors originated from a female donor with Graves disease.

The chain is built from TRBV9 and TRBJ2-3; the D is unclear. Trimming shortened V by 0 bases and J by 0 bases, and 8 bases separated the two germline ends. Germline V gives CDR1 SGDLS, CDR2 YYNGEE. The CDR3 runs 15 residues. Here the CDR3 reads CASSVGVPSTDTQYF. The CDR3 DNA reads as TGTGCCAGCAGCGTAGGGGTCCCTAGCACAGATACGCAGTATTTT.

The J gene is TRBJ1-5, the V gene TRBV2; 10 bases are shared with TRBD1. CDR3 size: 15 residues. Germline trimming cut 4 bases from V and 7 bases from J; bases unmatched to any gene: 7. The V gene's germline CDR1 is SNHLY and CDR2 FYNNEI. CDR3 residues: CASSAMTGGEQPQHF. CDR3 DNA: TGTGCCAGCAGTGCGATGACAGGGGGCGAACAGCCCCAGCATTTT.

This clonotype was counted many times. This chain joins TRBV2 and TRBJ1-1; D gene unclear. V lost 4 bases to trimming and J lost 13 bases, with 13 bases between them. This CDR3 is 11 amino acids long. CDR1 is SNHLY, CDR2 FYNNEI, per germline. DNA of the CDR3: TGTGCCAGCAGTGTCAGAACCGGAGGTTTCTTT. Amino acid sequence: CASSVRTGGFF. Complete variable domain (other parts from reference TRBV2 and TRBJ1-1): EPEVTQTPSHQVTQMGQEVILRCVPISNHLYFYWYRQILGQKVEFLVSFYNNEISEKSEIFDDQFSVERPDGSNFTLKIRSTKLEDSAMYFCASSVRTGGFFGQGTRLTVV.

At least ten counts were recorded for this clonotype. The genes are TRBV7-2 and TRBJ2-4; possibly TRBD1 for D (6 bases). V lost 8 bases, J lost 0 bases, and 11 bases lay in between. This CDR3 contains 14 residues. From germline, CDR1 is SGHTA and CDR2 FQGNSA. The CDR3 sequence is CASALGGAKNIQYF. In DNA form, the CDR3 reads TGTGCCAGCGCCCTAGGGGGAGCCAAAAACATTCAGTACTTC. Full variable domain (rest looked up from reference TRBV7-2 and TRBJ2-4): GAGVSQSPSNKVTEKGKDVELRCDPISGHTALYWYRQSLGQGLEFLIYFQGNSAPDKSGLPSDRFSAERTGGSVSTLTIQRTQQEDSAVYLCASALGGAKNIQYFGAGTRLSVL.

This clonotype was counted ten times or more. The CDR3: CASTQGGTNQPQHF. Written as DNA, the CDR3 is TGTGCCAGCACCCAAGGGGGGACCAATCAGCCCCAGCATTTT. V usage is TRBV28 and J usage is TRBJ1-5, with D perhaps matching TRBD1 (6 bases). V was pared by 7 bases and J by 3 bases, with 13 bases between. CDR1 and CDR2 from the germline V gene are MDHEN and SYDVKM. CDR3 length: 14 residues.

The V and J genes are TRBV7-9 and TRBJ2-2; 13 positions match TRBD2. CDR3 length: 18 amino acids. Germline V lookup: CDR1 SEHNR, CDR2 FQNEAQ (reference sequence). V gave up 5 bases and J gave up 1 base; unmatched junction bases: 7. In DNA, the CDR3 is TGTGCCAGCAGCGTTCCCGGGACTAGCGGGGAGAACACCGGGGAGCTGTTTTTT. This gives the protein CASSVPGTSGENTGELFF.

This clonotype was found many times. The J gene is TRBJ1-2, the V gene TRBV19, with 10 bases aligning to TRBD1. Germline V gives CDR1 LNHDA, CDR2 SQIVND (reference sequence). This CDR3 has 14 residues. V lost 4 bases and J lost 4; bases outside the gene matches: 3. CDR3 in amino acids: CASSTRTGGYGYTF. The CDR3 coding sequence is TGTGCCAGTAGTACACGGACAGGGGGCTATGGCTACACCTTC. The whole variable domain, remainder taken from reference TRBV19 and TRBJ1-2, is DGGITQSPKYLFRKEGQNVTLSCEQNLNHDAMYWYRQDPGQGLRLIYYSQIVNDFQKGDIAEGYSVSREKKESFPLTVTSAQKNPTAFYLCASSTRTGGYGYTFGSGTRLTVV.

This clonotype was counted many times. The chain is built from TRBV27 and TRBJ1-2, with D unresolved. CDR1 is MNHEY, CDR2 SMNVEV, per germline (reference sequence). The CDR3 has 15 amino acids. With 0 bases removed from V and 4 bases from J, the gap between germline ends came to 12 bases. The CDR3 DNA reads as TGTGCCAGCAGTTTATCGTCGGAAGGTTTCTATGGCTACACCTTC. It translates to CASSLSSEGFYGYTF.

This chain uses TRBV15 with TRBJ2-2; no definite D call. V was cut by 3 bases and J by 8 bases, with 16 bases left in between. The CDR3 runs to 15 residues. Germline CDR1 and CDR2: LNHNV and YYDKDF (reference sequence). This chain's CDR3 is CATSSYRFETGELFF. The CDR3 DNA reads TGTGCCACCAGCAGCTACCGGTTTGAGACAGGGGAGCTGTTTTTT.

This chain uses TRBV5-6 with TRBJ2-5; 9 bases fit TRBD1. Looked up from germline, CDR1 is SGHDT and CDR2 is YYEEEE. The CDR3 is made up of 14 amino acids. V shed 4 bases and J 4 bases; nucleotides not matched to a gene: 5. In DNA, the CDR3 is TGTGCCAGCAGCCAAGGGGGACAGGGAGAGACCCAGTACTTC. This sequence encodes CASSQGGQGETQYF.

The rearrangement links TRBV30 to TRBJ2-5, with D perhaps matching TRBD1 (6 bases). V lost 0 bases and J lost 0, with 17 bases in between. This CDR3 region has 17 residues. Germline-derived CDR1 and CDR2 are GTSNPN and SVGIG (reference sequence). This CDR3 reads CAWSVGAGATYQETQYF. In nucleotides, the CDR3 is TGTGCCTGGAGTGTTGGGGCAGGGGCCACGTACCAAGAGACCCAGTACTTC.

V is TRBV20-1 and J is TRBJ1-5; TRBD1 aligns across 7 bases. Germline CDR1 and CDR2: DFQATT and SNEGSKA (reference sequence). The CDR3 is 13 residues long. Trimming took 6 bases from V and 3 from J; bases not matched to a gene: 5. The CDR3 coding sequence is TGCAGTGCCGATAGGGGGCCCAATCAGCCCCAGCATTTT. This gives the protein CSADRGPNQPQHF.

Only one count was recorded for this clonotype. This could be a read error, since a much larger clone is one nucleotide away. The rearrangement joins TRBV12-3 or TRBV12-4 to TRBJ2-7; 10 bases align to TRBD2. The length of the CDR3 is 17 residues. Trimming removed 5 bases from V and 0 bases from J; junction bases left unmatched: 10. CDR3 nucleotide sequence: TGTGCCAGCAGTACCGGGACTAGCGAGTATCCCTCCTACGAGCAGTACTTC. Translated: CASSTGTSEYPSYEQYF.

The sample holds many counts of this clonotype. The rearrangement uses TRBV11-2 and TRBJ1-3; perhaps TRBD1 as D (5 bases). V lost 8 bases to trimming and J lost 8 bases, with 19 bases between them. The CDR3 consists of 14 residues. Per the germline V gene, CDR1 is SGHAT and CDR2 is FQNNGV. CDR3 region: CASGNPRDGHTIYF. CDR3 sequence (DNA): TGTGCCAGCGGGAACCCGCGGGACGGCCACACCATATATTTT.

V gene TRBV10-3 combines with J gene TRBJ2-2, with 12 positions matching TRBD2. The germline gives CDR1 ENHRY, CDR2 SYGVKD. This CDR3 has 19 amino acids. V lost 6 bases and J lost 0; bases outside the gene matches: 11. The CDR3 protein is CAIRTYGLAGKTNTGELFF. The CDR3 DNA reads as TGTGCCATCAGAACCTACGGACTAGCGGGGAAAACGAACACCGGGGAGCTGTTTTTT.

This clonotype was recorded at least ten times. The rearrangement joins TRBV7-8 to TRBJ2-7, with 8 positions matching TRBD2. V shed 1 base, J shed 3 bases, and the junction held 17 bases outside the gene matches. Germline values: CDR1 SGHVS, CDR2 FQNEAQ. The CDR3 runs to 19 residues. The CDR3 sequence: CASSLDPGGVRRLLYEQYF. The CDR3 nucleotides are TGTGCCAGCAGCTTAGATCCGGGAGGGGTAAGGAGACTACTCTACGAGCAGTACTTC.

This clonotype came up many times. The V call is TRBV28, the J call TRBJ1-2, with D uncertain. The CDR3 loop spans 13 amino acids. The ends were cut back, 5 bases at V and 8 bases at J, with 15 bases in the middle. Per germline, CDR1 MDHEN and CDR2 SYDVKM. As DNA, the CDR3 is TGTGCCAGCAGTCCTCAAAACATCGGGGGCTACACCTTC. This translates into CASSPQNIGGYTF.

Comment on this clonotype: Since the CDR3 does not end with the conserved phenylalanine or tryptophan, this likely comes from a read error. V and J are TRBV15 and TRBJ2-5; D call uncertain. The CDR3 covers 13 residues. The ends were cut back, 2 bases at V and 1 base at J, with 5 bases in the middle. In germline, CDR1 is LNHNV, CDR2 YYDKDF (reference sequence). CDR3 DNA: TGTGCCACCAGCAGACGGGTCCAAGAGACCCAGTACCTC. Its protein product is CATSRRVQETQYL.

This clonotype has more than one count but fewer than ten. CDR3 in amino acids: CASSLVFGGGGQPQHF. CDR3 in DNA: TGTGCCAGCAGCTTAGTATTCGGGGGGGGTGGACAGCCCCAGCATTTT. V gene TRBV7-2 combines with J gene TRBJ1-5; weak D call: TRBD1 (5 bases). Germline V gene lookup returns CDR1 SGHTA and CDR2 FQGNSA. CDR3 length equals 16 residues. Trimming removed 1 base at V and 7 bases at J, with 17 bases between.

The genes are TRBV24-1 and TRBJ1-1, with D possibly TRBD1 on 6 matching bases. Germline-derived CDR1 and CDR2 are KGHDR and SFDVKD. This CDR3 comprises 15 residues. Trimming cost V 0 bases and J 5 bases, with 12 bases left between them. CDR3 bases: TGTGCCACCAGTGATTTGCCAGGGGCGCGTACTGAAGCTTTCTTT. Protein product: CATSDLPGARTEAFF.

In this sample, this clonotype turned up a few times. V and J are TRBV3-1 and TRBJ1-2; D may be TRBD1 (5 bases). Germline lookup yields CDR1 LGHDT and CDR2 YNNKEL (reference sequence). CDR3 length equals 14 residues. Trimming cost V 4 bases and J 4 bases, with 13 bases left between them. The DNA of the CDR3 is TGTGCCAGCAGCCCAAATCGGGGGGGCTATGGCTACACCTTC. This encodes CASSPNRGGYGYTF. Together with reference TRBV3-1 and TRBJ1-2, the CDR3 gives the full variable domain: DTAVSQTPKYLVTQMGNDKSIKCEQNLGHDTMYWYKQDSKKFLKIMFSYNNKELIINETVPNRFSPKSPDKAHLNLHINSLELGDSAVYFCASSPNRGGYGYTFGSGTRLTVV.

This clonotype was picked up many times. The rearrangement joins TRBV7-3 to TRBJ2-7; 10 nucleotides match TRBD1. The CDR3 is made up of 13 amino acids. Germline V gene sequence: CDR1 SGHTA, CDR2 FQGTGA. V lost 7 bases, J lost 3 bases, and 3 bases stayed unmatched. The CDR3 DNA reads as TGTGCCAGCAACGGGGACAGGGGCTACGAGCAGTACTTC. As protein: CASNGDRGYEQYF.

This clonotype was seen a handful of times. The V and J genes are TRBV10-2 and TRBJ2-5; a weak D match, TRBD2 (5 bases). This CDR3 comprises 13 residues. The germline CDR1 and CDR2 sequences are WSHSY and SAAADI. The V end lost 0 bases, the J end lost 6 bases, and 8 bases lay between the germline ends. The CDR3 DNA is TGCGCCAGCAGTGAGTCAAGCGGCCAGACCCAGTACTTC. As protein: CASSESSGQTQYF.

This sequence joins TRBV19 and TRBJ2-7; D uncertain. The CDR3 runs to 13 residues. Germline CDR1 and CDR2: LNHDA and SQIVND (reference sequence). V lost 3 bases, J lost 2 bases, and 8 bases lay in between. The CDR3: CASSISAAYEQYF. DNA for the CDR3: TGTGCCAGTAGTATTAGTGCCGCCTACGAGCAGTACTTC. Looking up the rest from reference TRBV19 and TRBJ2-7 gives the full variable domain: DGGITQSPKYLFRKEGQNVTLSCEQNLNHDAMYWYRQDPGQGLRLIYYSQIVNDFQKGDIAEGYSVSREKKESFPLTVTSAQKNPTAFYLCASSISAAYEQYFGPGTRLTVT.

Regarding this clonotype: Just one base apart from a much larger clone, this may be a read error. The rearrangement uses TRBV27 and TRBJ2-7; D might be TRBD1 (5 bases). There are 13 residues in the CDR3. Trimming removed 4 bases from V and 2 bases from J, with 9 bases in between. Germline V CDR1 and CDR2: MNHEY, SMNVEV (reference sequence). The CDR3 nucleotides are TGTGCCAGCAGTTGGGGCGATACCTACGAGCAGTACTTC. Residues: CASSWGDTYEQYF.

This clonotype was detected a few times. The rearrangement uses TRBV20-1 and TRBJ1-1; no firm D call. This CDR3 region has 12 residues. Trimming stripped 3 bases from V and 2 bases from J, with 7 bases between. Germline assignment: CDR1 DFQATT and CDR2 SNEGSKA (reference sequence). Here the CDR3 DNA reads TGCAGTGCTAGTAATCCTAACACTGAAGCTTTCTTT. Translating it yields CSASNPNTEAFF.

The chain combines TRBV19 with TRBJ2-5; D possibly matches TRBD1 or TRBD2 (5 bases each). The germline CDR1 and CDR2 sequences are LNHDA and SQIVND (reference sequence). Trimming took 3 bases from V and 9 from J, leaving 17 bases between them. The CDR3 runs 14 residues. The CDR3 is CASSIPDSRGAQYF. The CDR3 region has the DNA TGTGCCAGTAGTATTCCGGACTCTCGAGGGGCCCAGTACTTC.

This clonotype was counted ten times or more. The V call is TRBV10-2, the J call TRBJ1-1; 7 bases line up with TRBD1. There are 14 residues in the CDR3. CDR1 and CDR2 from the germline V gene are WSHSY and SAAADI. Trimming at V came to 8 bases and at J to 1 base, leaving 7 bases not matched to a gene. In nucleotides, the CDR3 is TGCGCCAGCCGGGACAGCTGGGGGAACACTGAAGCTTTCTTT. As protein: CASRDSWGNTEAFF.

This CDR3 is CASRTDNSGRYNEQFF. CDR3 sequence (DNA): TGTGCCAGCCGGACGGATAATAGCGGCCGCTACAATGAGCAGTTCTTC. The chain links TRBV6-1 to TRBJ2-1; the D gene is possibly TRBD2 (6 bases). V lost 8 bases, J lost 3 bases, and 20 bases lay in between. Looked up from germline, CDR1 is MNHNS and CDR2 is SASEGT. The length of the CDR3 is 16 residues.

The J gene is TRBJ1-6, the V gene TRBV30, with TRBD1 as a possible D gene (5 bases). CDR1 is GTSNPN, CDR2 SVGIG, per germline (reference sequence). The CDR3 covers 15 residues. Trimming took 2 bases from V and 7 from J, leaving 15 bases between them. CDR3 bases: TGTGCCTGGAGTATTCTTCAAGACAGAAATTCACCCCTCCACTTT. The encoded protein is CAWSILQDRNSPLHF.

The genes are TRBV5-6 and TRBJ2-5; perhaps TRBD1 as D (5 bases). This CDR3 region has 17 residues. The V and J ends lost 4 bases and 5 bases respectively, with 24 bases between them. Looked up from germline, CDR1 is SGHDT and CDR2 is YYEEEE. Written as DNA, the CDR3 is TGTGCCAGCAGCCGGCGAGCCGTGAACAGGTTCAAGGAGACCCAGTACTTC. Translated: CASSRRAVNRFKETQYF.

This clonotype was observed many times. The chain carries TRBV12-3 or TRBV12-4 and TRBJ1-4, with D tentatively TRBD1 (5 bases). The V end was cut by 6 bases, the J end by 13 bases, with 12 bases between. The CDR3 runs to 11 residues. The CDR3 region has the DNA TGTGCCAGCAGCCACGGGGGAAGACTGTTTTTT. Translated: CASSHGGRLFF.